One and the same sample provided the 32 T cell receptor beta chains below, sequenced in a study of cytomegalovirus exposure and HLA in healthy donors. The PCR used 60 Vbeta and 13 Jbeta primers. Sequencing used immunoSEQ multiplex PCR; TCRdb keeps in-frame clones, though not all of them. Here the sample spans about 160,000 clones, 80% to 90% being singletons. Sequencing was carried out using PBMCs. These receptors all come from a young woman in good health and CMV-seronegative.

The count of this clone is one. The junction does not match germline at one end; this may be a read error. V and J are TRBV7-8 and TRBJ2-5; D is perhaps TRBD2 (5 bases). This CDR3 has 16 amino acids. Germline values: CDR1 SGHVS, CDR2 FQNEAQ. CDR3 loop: CASSLIRRALREAQYF. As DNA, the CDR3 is TGTGCCAGCAGCTTGATAAGGCGGGCCCTACGAGAGGCCCAGTACTTC.

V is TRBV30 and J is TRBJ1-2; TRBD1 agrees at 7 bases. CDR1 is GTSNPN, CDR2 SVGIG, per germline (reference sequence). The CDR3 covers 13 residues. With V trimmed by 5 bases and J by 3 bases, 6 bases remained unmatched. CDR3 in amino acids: CAWGTVTYYGYTF. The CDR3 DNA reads TGTGCCTGGGGGACAGTGACCTACTATGGCTACACCTTC.

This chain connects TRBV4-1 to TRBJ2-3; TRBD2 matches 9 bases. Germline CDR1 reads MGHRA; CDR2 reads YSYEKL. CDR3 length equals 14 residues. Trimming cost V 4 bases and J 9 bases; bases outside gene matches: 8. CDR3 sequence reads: CASSLAGEGPTQYF. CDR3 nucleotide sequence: TGCGCCAGCAGCCTAGCGGGGGAGGGCCCCACGCAGTATTTT.

The CDR3 here is CASSPRQVYSGNTIYF. The CDR3 region has the DNA TGTGCCAGCAGCCCACGACAGGTATATTCTGGAAACACCATATATTTT. The chain joins TRBV7-9 to TRBJ1-3; tentative D call: TRBD1 (6 bases). The length of the CDR3 is 16 residues. V gave up 5 bases and J gave up 1 base, with 15 bases separating them. CDR1 is SEHNR and CDR2 is FQNEAQ in the germline V gene (reference sequence).

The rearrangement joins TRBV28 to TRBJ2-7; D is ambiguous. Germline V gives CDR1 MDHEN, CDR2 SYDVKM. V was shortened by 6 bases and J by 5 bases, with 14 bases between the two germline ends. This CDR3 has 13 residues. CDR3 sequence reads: CASRNSGTDEQYF. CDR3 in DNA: TGTGCCAGCAGGAATTCGGGTACGGACGAGCAGTACTTC.

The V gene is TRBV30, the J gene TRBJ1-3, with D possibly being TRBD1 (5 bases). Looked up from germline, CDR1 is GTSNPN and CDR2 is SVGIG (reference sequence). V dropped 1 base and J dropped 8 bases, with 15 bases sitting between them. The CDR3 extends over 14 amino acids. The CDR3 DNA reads TGTGCCTGGAGTGAGGGTTGGGGGGGAGACACCATATATTTT. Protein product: CAWSEGWGGDTIYF.

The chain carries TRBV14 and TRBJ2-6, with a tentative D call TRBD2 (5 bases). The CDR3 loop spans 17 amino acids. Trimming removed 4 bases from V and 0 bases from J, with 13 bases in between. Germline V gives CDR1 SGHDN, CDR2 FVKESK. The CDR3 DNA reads TGTGCCAGCAGCCCTTGGGAGACCAGCTCTGGGGCCAACGTCCTGACTTTC. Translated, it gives CASSPWETSSGANVLTF.

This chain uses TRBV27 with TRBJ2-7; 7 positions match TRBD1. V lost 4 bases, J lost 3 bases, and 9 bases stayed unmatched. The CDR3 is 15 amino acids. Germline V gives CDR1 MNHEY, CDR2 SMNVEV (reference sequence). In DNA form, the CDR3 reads TGTGCCAGCAGTTCCAACTCGGGACAGAACTACGAGCAGTACTTC. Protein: CASSSNSGQNYEQYF.

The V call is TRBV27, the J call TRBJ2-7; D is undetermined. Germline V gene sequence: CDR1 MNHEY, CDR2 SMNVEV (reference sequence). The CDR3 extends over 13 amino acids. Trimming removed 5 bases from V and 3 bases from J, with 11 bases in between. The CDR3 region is CASSVSKRYEQYF. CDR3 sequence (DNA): TGTGCCAGCAGTGTCAGCAAGCGCTACGAGCAGTACTTC.

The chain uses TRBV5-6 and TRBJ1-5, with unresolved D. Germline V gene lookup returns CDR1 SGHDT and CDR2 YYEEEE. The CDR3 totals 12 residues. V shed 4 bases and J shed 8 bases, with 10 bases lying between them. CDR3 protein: CASSKRREPQHF. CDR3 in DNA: TGTGCCAGCAGCAAACGGCGGGAGCCCCAGCATTTT.

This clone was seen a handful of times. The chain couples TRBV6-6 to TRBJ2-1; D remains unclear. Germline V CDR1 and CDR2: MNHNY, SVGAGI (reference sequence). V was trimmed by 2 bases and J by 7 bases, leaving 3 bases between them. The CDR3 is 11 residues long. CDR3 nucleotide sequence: TGTGCCAGCAGTTACCCGAATGAGCAGTTCTTC. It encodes CASSYPNEQFF.

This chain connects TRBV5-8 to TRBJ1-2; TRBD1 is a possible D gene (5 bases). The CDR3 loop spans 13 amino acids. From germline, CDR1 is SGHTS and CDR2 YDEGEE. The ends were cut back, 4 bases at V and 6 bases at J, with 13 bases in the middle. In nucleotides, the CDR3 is TGTGCCAGCAGCCTGCAGGGCAGAGATGGCTACACCTTC. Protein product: CASSLQGRDGYTF.

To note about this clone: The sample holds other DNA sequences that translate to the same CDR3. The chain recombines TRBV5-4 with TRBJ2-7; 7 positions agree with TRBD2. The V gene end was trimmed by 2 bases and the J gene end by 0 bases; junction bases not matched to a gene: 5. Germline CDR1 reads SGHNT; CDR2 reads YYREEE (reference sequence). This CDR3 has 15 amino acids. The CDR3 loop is CASSLSSGDSYEQYF. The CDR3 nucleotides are TGTGCCAGCAGCTTATCTAGCGGCGACTCCTACGAGCAGTACTTC.

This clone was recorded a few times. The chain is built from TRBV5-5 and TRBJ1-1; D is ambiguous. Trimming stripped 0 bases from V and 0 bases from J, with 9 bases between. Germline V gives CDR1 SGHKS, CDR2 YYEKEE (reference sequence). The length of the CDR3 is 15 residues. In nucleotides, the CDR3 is TGTGCCAGCAGCTTGGCGGTGGTAATGAACACTGAAGCTTTCTTT. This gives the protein CASSLAVVMNTEAFF.

The CDR3 loop is CASSGGQPSRAGSSSDTQYF. The CDR3, as DNA: TGTGCCAGCAGTGGTGGACAGCCCTCGCGAGCGGGGTCTAGCTCAGATACGCAGTATTTT. The V and J genes are TRBV28 and TRBJ2-3; D is possibly TRBD2 (7 bases). The V end was cut by 5 bases, the J end by 4 bases, with 31 bases between. Germline V gives CDR1 MDHEN, CDR2 SYDVKM. The CDR3 has 20 residues.

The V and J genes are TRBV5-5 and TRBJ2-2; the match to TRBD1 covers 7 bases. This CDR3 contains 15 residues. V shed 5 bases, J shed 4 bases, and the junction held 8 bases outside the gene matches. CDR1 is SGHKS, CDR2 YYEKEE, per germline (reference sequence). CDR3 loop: CASRPTGRTTGELFF. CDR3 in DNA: TGTGCCAGCAGGCCGACAGGGAGAACCACCGGGGAGCTGTTTTTT.

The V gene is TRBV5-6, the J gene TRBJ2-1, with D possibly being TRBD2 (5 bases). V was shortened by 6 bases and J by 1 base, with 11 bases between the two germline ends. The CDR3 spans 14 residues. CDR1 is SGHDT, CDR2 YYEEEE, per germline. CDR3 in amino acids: CASIRAESYNEQFF. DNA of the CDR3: TGTGCCAGCATCCGAGCGGAGTCCTACAATGAGCAGTTCTTC.

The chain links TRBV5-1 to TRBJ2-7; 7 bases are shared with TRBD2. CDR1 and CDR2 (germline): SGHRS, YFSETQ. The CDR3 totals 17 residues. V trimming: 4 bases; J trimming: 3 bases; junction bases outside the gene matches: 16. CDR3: CASSPSNDSGYNYEQYF. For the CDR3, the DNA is TGCGCCAGCAGCCCCTCCAACGATAGCGGGTATAACTACGAGCAGTACTTC.

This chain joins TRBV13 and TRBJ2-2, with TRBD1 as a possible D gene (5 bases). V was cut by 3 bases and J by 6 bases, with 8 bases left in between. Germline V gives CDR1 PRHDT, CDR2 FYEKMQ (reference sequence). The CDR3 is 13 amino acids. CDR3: CASSFQGPGELFF. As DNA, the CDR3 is TGTGCCAGCAGCTTCCAGGGCCCCGGGGAGCTGTTTTTT. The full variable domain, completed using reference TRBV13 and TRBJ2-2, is AAGVIQSPRHLIKEKRETATLKCYPIPRHDTVYWYQQGPGQDPQFLISFYEKMQSDKGSIPDRFSAQQFSDYHSELNMSSLELGDSALYFCASSFQGPGELFFGEGSRLTVL.

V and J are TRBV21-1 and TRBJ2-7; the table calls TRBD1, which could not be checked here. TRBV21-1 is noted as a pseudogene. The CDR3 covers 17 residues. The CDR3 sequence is CASSKAGDRTSSYEQYF. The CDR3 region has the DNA TGTGCCAGCAGCAAAGCCGGGGACAGGACAAGCTCCTACGAGCAGTACTTC.

Written as DNA, the CDR3 is TGTGCCAGCTACCCAGGGACATCAGCGAACACTGAAGCTTTCTTT. It is translated as CASYPGTSANTEAFF. This sequence joins TRBV27 and TRBJ1-1; D is perhaps TRBD1 (6 bases). The CDR3 loop spans 15 amino acids. In germline, CDR1 is MNHEY, CDR2 SMNVEV (reference sequence). The germline V and J ends were trimmed by 8 bases and 1 base, with 17 bases remaining between them.

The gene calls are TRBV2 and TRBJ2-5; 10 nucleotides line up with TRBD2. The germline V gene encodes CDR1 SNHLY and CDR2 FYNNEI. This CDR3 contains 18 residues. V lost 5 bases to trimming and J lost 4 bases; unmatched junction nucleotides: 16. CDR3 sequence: CASSSTGPYSGGTETQYF. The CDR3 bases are TGTGCCAGCAGTTCAACGGGGCCGTATAGCGGGGGGACAGAGACCCAGTACTTC.

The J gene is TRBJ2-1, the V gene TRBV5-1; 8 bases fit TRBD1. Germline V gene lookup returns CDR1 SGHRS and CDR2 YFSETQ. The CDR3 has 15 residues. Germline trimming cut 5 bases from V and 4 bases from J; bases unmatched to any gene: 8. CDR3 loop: CASSFDRGAYNEQFF. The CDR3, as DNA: TGCGCCAGCAGTTTTGACAGGGGCGCTTACAATGAGCAGTTCTTC.

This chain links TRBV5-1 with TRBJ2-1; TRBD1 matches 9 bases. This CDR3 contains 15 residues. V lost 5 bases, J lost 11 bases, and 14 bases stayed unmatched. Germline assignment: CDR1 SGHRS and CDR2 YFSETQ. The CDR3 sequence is CASSQGQGFLMKQFF. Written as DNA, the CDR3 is TGCGCCAGCAGTCAGGGACAGGGCTTCCTCATGAAGCAGTTCTTC.

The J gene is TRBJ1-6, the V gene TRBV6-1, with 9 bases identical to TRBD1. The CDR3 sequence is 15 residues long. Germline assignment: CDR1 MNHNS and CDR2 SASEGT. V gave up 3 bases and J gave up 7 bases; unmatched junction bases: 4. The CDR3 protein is CASSERQGGNSPLHF. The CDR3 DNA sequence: TGTGCCAGCAGTGAGCGACAGGGGGGGAATTCACCCCTCCACTTT.

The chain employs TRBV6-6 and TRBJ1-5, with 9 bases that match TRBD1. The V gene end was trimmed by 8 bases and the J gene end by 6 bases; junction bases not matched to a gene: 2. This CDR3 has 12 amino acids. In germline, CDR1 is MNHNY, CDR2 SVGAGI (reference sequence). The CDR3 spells CASGTGSQPQHF. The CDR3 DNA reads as TGTGCCAGCGGGACAGGGAGTCAGCCCCAGCATTTT.

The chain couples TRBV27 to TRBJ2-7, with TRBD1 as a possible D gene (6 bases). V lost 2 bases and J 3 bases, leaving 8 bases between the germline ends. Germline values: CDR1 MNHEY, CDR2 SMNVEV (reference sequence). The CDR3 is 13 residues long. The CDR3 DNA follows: TGTGCCAGCAGTTTACGGACAGACTACGAGCAGTACTTC. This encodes CASSLRTDYEQYF.

This CDR3 reads CASSLGAGDYGYTF. The CDR3, as DNA: TGTGCCAGCAGCTTGGGGGCAGGGGACTATGGCTACACCTTC. This chain links TRBV5-5 with TRBJ1-2; possibly TRBD1 for D (6 bases). V was cut by 0 bases and J by 3 bases, with 9 bases left in between. Looked up from germline, CDR1 is SGHKS and CDR2 is YYEKEE (reference sequence). The CDR3 totals 14 residues. The full variable domain, with the rest looked up from reference TRBV5-5 and TRBJ1-2, is DAGVTQSPTHLIKTRGQQVTLRCSPISGHKSVSWYQQVLGQGPQFIFQYYEKEERGRGNFPDRFSARQFPNYSSELNVNALLLGDSALYLCASSLGAGDYGYTFGSGTRLTVV.

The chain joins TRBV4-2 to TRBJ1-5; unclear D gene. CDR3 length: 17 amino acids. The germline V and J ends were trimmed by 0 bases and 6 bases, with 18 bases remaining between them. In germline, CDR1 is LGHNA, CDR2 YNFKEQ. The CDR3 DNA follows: TGTGCCAGCAGCCAAGAAATTCGGGGAGGGCGGGGTCAGCCCCAGCATTTT. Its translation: CASSQEIRGGRGQPQHF.

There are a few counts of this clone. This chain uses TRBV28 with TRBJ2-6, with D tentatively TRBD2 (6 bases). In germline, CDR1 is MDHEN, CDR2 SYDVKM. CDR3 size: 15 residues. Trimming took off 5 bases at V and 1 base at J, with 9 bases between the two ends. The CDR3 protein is CASSGGESGANVLTF. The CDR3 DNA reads TGTGCCAGCAGTGGAGGGGAGTCTGGGGCCAACGTCCTGACTTTC.

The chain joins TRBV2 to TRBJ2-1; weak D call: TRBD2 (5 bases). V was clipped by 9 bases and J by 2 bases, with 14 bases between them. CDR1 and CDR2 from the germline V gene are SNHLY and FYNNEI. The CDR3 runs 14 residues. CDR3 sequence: CASGELRTYNEQFF. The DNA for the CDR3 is TGTGCCAGTGGGGAGCTTAGAACCTACAATGAGCAGTTCTTC.

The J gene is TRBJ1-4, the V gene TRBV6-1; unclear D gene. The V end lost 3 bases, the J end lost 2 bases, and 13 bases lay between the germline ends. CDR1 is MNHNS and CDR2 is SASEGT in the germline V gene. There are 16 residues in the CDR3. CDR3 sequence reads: CASSEAPKRTNEKLFF. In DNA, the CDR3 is TGTGCCAGCAGTGAGGCTCCAAAGAGGACTAATGAAAAACTGTTTTTT.